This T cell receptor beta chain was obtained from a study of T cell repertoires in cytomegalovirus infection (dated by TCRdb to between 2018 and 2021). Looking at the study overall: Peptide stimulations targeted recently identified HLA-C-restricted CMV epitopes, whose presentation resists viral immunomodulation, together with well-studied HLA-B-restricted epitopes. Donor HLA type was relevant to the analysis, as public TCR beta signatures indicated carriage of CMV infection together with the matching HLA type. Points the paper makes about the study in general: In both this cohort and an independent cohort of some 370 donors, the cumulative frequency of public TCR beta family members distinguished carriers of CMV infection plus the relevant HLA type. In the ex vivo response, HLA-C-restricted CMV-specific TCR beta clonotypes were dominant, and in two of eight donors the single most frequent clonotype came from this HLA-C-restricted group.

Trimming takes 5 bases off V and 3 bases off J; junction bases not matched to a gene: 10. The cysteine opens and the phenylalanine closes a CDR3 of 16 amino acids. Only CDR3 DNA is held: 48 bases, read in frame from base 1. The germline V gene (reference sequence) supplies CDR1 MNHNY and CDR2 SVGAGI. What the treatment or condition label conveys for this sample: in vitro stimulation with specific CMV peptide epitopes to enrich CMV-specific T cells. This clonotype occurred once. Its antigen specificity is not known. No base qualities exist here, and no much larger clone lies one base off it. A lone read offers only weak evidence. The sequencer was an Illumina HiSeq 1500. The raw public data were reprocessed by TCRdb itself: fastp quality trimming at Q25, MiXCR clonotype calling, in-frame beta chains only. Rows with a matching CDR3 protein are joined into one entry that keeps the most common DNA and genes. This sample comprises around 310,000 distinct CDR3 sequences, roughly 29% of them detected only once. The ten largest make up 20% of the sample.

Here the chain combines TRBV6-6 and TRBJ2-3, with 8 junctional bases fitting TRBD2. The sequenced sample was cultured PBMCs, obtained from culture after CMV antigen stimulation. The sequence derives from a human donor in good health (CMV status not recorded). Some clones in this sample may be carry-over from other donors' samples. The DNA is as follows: TGTGCCAGCAGTACCTTCAGCGGGAGTGGGACAGATACGCAGTATTTT. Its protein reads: CASSTFSGSGTDTQYF.